Below are 15 T cell receptor beta chains sequenced from a single sample in a study of T cell clonality in common variable immunodeficiency. TCRdb's copy holds only in-frame clones and misses some; the assay was immunoSEQ multiplex PCR. The table lists about 81,000 clones, no singletons, with about 0.8% in the top ten. Sequencing was done on a sample of peripheral blood mononuclear cells. The receptors were sampled from a person aged 18 to 70 in good health.

This clone was recorded at least ten times. The CDR3 end lies 3 residues beyond the end of the read and is filled in from the germline J gene. The chain is built from TRBV10-2 and TRBJ2-4; 13 nucleotides align to TRBD2. V lost 6 bases, J lost 0 bases, and 11 bases stayed unmatched. This CDR3 region has 19 residues. Per the germline V gene, CDR1 is WSHSY and CDR2 is SAAADI. CDR3 bases read: TGCGCCAGCAGACCCGGACTAGCGGGAGAGATTTTAGCCAAAAACATT. Amino acids: CASRPGLAGEILAKNI. The complete CDR3 reads CASRPGLAGEILAKNIQYF.

This clone came up many times. CDR3 loop: CASSTRLAGGGGIQYF. Partial CDR3 DNA: TGTGCCAGCAGTACCCGACTAGCGGGGGGGGGCGGCATT. The chain joins TRBV6-2 or TRBV6-3 to TRBJ2-4; TRBD2 aligns across 14 bases. Read sequence stops 3 residues before the CDR3 end, and the germline J gene provides the missing end. Germline loops: CDR1 MNHEY, CDR2 SVGEGT. V shed 5 bases and J 9 bases; nucleotides not matched to a gene: 9. This CDR3 comprises 16 residues.

Ten or more counts support this clone. The CDR3 sequence: CASSESTSGGGTDTQYF. The part of the CDR3 DNA that was read is TGTGCCAGCAGTGAAAGCACTAGCGGGGGGGGCACAGATACG. The V and J genes are TRBV6-1 and TRBJ2-3; TRBD2 matches at 13 bases. The read halts 3 residues ahead of the CDR3 end, with the missing end drawn from the germline J gene. The CDR3 runs 17 residues. Germline V gene lookup returns CDR1 MNHNS and CDR2 SASEGT. Trimming at V came to 2 bases and at J to 1 base, leaving 3 bases not matched to a gene.

Many counts were recorded for this clone. The read finishes 3 residues shy of the CDR3 end, and the germline J gene is used to complete it. V gene TRBV7-3 combines with J gene TRBJ1-2; TRBD1 might be the D (5 bases). The germline V gene has CDR1 SGHTA and CDR2 FQGTGA. The CDR3 spans 14 residues. V lost 6 bases, J lost 2 bases, and 13 bases lay in between. The part of the CDR3 DNA that was read is TGTGCCAGCAGTCCCCTGGGGCAGAACTATGGC. It is translated as CASSPLGQNYG. The entire CDR3 protein reads CASSPLGQNYGYTF. The full variable domain, its missing parts supplied by reference TRBV7-3 and TRBJ1-2, is GAGVSQTPSNKVTEKGKYVELRCDPISGHTALYWYRQSLGQGPEFLIYFQGTGAADDSGLPNDRFFAVRPEGSVSTLKIQRTERGDSAVYLCASSPLGQNYGYTFGSGTRLTVV.

There are many counts of this clone. The read falls 3 residues short of the CDR3 end, and the missing part is taken from the germline J gene. The genes are TRBV7-3 and TRBJ2-1; 10 bases line up with TRBD2. The CDR3 has 14 amino acids. V lost 5 bases and J lost 8; bases outside the gene matches: 6. Germline V gene sequence: CDR1 SGHTA, CDR2 FQGTGA. CDR3 in amino acids: CASSVAGGRDEQFF. CDR3 bases read: TGTGCCAGCAGCGTAGCGGGAGGAAGAGATGAG.

This clone came up many times. The read ends 3 residues shy of where the CDR3 ends; the end is completed using the germline J gene. V usage is TRBV7-9 and J usage is TRBJ2-1; 10 nucleotides line up with TRBD2. The length of the CDR3 is 15 residues. CDR1 SEHNR and CDR2 FQNEAQ come from the germline V gene (reference sequence). The J segment lost 7 bases and the V segment lost 2 bases, leaving 5 bases of the junction unmatched. CDR3 protein: CASSLYLAGANEQFF. The CDR3 bases that were read are TGTGCCAGCAGCTTATATCTAGCGGGAGCTAATGAG. The whole variable domain, filled in from reference TRBV7-9 and TRBJ2-1, reads DTGVSQNPRHKITKRGQNVTFRCDPISEHNRLYWYRQTLGQGPEFLTYFQNEAQLEKSRLLSDRFSAERPKGSFSTLEIQRTEQGDSAMYLCASSLYLAGANEQFFGPGTRLTVL.

Ten or more counts support this clone. The CDR3 extends 3 residues past the end of the read, so its final part is completed from the germline J gene. The chain joins TRBV28 to TRBJ2-7; 7 nucleotides align to TRBD1. The CDR3 runs to 14 residues. V gave up 5 bases and J gave up 3 bases; unmatched junction bases: 7. The germline gives CDR1 MDHEN, CDR2 SYDVKM. The part of the CDR3 DNA that was read is TGTGCCAGCAGTCCCCCGGGGACAGTCTACGAG. This encodes CASSPPGTVYE. The complete CDR3 sequence is CASSPPGTVYEQYF.

This clone was counted ten times or more. Incomplete CDR3 DNA: TGTGCCAGCAGCGTATACCGGACAGATACG. This gives the protein CASSVYRTDT. The CDR3 as a whole reads CASSVYRTDTQYF. The chain is built from TRBV9 and TRBJ2-3; no clear D. The CDR3 end falls 3 residues outside the read, so it is completed with the germline J gene. This CDR3 contains 13 residues. V was pared by 1 base and J by 3 bases, with 6 bases between. Germline V lookup: CDR1 SGDLS, CDR2 YYNGEE.

In this sample, this clone turned up many times. The read falls 3 residues short of the CDR3 end, and the missing part is taken from the germline J gene. The chain uses TRBV19 and TRBJ2-7; TRBD1 might be the D (5 bases). Germline V gene data show CDR1 as LNHDA and CDR2 as SQIVND (reference sequence). The CDR3 has 15 amino acids. Trimming cost V 1 base and J 0 bases, with 10 bases left between them. Incomplete CDR3 DNA: TGTGCCAGTAGTATAGGGACAAGGAGCTCCTACGAG. Protein product: CASSIGTRSSYE. The full CDR3 is CASSIGTRSSYEQYF.

This clone was seen at least ten times. The read stops 3 residues short of the end of the CDR3; the missing end is completed from the germline J gene. The rearrangement uses TRBV2 and TRBJ2-1; 7 bases agree with TRBD2. V was clipped by 5 bases and J by 2 bases; unmatched bases: 0. This CDR3 is 13 amino acids long. The germline CDR1 and CDR2 sequences are SNHLY and FYNNEI. The CDR3 DNA, read in part, is TGTGCCAGCAGTACTAGCGCCTACAATGAG. Translating it yields CASSTSAYNE. In full, the CDR3 reads CASSTSAYNEQFF.

Ten or more counts support this clone. The read gets to within 3 residues of the CDR3 end, and the germline J gene fills in the rest. This chain joins TRBV7-2 and TRBJ1-1; 8 bases map to TRBD1. Trimming took 10 bases from V and 0 from J; bases not matched to a gene: 4. CDR1 and CDR2 from the germline V gene are SGHTA and FQGNSA. This CDR3 is built from 13 residues. CDR3 protein: CATDRGLNTEAFF. The part of the CDR3 DNA that was read is TGTGCCACAGACAGGGGTCTGAACACTGAA.

This clone appeared many times. The CDR3 is cut off 3 residues early in the read; its end comes from the germline J gene. The chain is built from TRBV20-1 and TRBJ2-1, with TRBD2 identical over 7 bases. Germline V CDR1 and CDR2: DFQATT, SNEGSKA (reference sequence). Unmatched junction bases numbered 11, after V lost 0 bases and J lost 6 bases. This CDR3 has 16 residues. CDR3 loop: CSARDRRRESLNEQFF. The DNA read from the CDR3 is TGCAGTGCTAGAGATCGAAGGCGGGAGTCCCTCAATGAG.

At least ten counts were recorded for this clone. With the read ending 3 residues before the CDR3 end, the germline J gene is used to fill in that end. The gene calls are TRBV5-1 and TRBJ1-6; TRBD1 might be the D (5 bases). The V and J ends lost 0 bases and 1 base respectively, with 17 bases between them. CDR1 and CDR2 from the germline V gene are SGHRS and YFSETQ. The CDR3 consists of 19 residues. The sequenced part of the CDR3 DNA is TGCGCCAGCAGCTTGGACTCCCCAGGGAGGGAGTCCTATAATTCACCC. Residues: CASSLDSPGRESYNSP. The CDR3, in full, reads CASSLDSPGRESYNSPLHF.

This clone has a count of ten or more. The CDR3 sequence is CASVPEGWSTDTQYF. The DNA read from the CDR3 is TGTGCCAGCGTCCCGGAGGGCTGGAGCACAGATACG. This chain uses TRBV7-9 with TRBJ2-3, with a possible D match to TRBD2 (6 bases). The DNA ends 3 residues before the CDR3 does, and the rest of the CDR3 is filled in from the germline J gene. This CDR3 is 15 amino acids long. The germline V gene encodes CDR1 SEHNR and CDR2 FQNEAQ (reference sequence). V lost 8 bases and J 0 bases, leaving 15 bases between the germline ends.

This clone was recorded many times. The DNA ends 3 residues before the CDR3 does, and the rest of the CDR3 is filled in from the germline J gene. The chain couples TRBV6-2 or TRBV6-3 to TRBJ1-5, with 9 positions matching TRBD1. The CDR3 loop spans 14 amino acids. The V and J ends lost 6 bases and 7 bases, in that order; junction bases with no gene match: 7. The germline V gene has CDR1 MNHEY and CDR2 SVGEGT. CDR3 region: CASRRQGVDQPQHF. The CDR3 DNA, read in part, is TGTGCCAGCAGGCGACAGGGGGTGGACCAGCCC.